This T cell receptor (beta chain) was retrieved from a study of radiotherapy plus CTLA-4 blockade in lung cancer. Study overall: Patients showed objective responses in 15% to 20% of cases and disease control in under 35%. Study-wide points: Among reported predictors of response, early blood T cell clone dynamics with interferon-beta performed best. Clones derived from tumor TCRs expanded in blood after radiotherapy plus ipilimumab.

Patients in the study, people with chemo-refractory metastatic non-small-cell lung cancer, received focal radiation plus ipilimumab CTLA-4 blockade. The method was immunoSEQ multiplex PCR; TCRdb's version includes in-frame clones alone and lacks a portion of them. The table lists 90,000 to 150,000 clones, approximately 80% of them singletons. Turning to this clone: Its target is unknown.

This TCR was recovered from a human donor with non-small cell lung cancer who had a partial response to radiotherapy plus ipilimumab. The sample was peripheral blood, taken from a patient treated with radiotherapy plus ipilimumab.

CDR3 coding DNA: TGTGCCAGCATCCAGAGACCGGGACAGTTGAATTCACCCCTCCACTTT. Residues: CASIQRPGQLNSPLHF. The rearrangement joins TRBV27 to TRBJ1-6; 7 positions agree with TRBD1. Germline V gives CDR1 MNHEY, CDR2 SMNVEV (reference sequence). J gave up 7 bases and V 7 bases, and 13 bases lay outside the gene matches. The CDR3 sequence is 16 residues long.